This T cell receptor (beta chain) was sequenced in a study of cytomegalovirus exposure and HLA in healthy donors (dated by TCRdb to the late 2010s). Regarding the study in general: A later analysis indicated that the 95 to 150 validation repertoires were generated on the platform also employed for the roughly 730 repertoires of the first cohort. The aim of the study was to test whether cataloging public T cell receptors could identify signatures of past pathogen exposure. A separate validation cohort of over 95 different subjects was used in addition to the roughly 700-subject first cohort. High-throughput TCR immunosequencing, statistical association of individual TCRs with disease status, and machine learning were combined to predict cytomegalovirus infection status.

Library prep was done by the immunoSEQ multiplex PCR assay. As for how the authors treated the data: To diagnose cytomegalovirus status from the catalog of TCR beta chain sequences, a statistical classification framework was built. Sourced from immuneACCESS, this table was stored by TCRdb with only in-frame sequences that have V and J called. A share of the clones is absent; for the studies checked, an unresolved V gene accounts for under half, and the remainder has no known explanation. The V and J calls and clone size were taken over from that table, and D and trimming were inferred from the DNA. The sample table records 90,000 to 110,000 clones; roughly 86% of these occur just once. The ten largest make up roughly 2.2% of the sample. The cysteine opens and the phenylalanine closes a CDR3 of 15 amino acids. Here the CDR3 DNA is all that survives: 45 bases in frame from base 1. Looking up the germline V gene yields CDR1 LGHNA and CDR2 YSLEER. V is cut by 7 bases and J by 2 bases, and the space between the germline ends is 15 bases.

Beyond this particular receptor, the publication reports: A total of fewer than 200 TCR beta chains were listed by the study as associated with cytomegalovirus. While some public TCRs were present in many individuals, most TCR sequences turned up only very rarely across donors. Subsequent analysis determined that TCRs grouped into clusters in the first cohort also showed a tendency toward co-occurrence across the roughly 120 validation repertoires, and approximately 93% of cluster scores exceeded 0. Three of the identified cytomegalovirus-associated TCR beta chains were confirmed in vitro to be specific for cytomegalovirus antigens. The classifier was reported to diagnose cytomegalovirus status with high specificity and sensitivity in both the original and validation cohorts. The validation cohort had no HLA typing available for a later analysis, so co-occurrence within that cohort was assessed over all 130 or so repertoires. It was suggested by the authors that the approach could potentially be generalized to other disease states and immunological phenotypes.

The donors belonged to the validation cohort of 120 subjects, which was separate from the roughly 670-subject first cohort. With regard to this clone: The clone's antigen remains unknown. No clone much larger than this one lies a single base away; base qualities are absent.

This clonotype was sampled from a woman between 18 and 29 years old in good health and CMV-seronegative. Rearrangement joined TRBV4-3 to TRBJ2-1; 6 matching bases give a weak D call of TRBD2. Specimen: PBMCs. The bases read TGCGCCAGCACCCCAGGGCGGGACCCCTACAATGAGCAGTTCTTC. Translated, it gives CASTPGRDPYNEQFF.